Following are 26 T cell receptor beta chains from one sample sequenced in a study of T cells in Graves' hyperthyroidism and ophthalmopathy. Amplified regions were TCR beta CDR3 sequences from RNA transcripts. Researchers ran a first-round RT-PCR on the TCR CDR3 using the HTBI primer set. One entry per CDR3 protein results from TCRdb running MiXCR on the multiplex PCR reads. The table records fewer than 450,000 distinct CDR3 sequences, 13% to 15% of them present only once. The sample taken for sequencing was blood. These receptors all come from a woman aged 55-70 years with Graves' ophthalmopathy.

Ten or more counts support this clonotype. The junction differs from germline at one of its ends, possibly a read error. In DNA form, the CDR3 reads TGTGCCAGGAGAGGGGGGACCGGGGAGCTGTTTTTT. It translates to CARRGGTGELFF. This chain connects TRBV30 to TRBJ2-2; either TRBD1 or TRBD2 may fit D (6 bases each). This CDR3 comprises 12 residues. Germline V gene lookup returns CDR1 GTSNPN and CDR2 SVGIG (reference sequence).

This clonotype was found many times. This sequence joins TRBV7-8 and TRBJ2-3; 8 bases agree with TRBD2. The V segment lost 2 bases and the J segment 1 base; nucleotides outside the gene matches: 8. CDR1 and CDR2 from the germline V gene are SGHVS and FQNEAQ. This CDR3 has 17 residues. CDR3 in amino acids: CASSLKRERRGTDTQYF. CDR3 sequence (DNA): TGTGCCAGCAGCTTAAAGCGGGAGAGGAGGGGCACAGATACGCAGTATTTT. Complete variable domain (other parts from reference TRBV7-8 and TRBJ2-3): GAGVSQSPRYKVAKRGQDVALRCDPISGHVSLFWYQQALGQGPEFLTYFQNEAQLDKSGLPSDRFFAERPEGSVSTLKIQRTQQEDSAVYLCASSLKRERRGTDTQYFGPGTRLTVL.

In nucleotides, the CDR3 is TGCAGTGCTAGAGTTGGGGGGGTTATTTCACCCCTCCACTTT. This encodes CSARVGGVISPLHF. This chain links TRBV20-1 with TRBJ1-6; a weak D match, TRBD1 (5 bases). CDR3 length: 14 amino acids. V lost 1 base to trimming and J lost 9 bases, with 13 bases between them. The germline gives CDR1 DFQATT, CDR2 SNEGSKA (reference sequence).

This rearrangement joins TRBV7-9 to TRBJ2-1, with 16 bases lining up with TRBD2. The V and J ends lost 5 bases and 2 bases, in that order; junction bases with no gene match: 0. Germline-derived CDR1 and CDR2 are SEHNR and FQNEAQ (reference sequence). The CDR3 covers 16 residues. The CDR3 nucleotides read TGTGCCAGCAGCGGGACTAGCGGGAGGGCCTACAATGAGCAGTTCTTC. Residues: CASSGTSGRAYNEQFF.

This clonotype was seen many times. The chain uses TRBV11-2 and TRBJ1-2; D is uncertain. CDR3 length: 12 amino acids. With 0 bases removed from V and 8 bases from J, the gap between germline ends came to 7 bases. CDR1 SGHAT and CDR2 FQNNGV come from the germline V gene. As DNA, the CDR3 is TGTGCCAGCAGCTTAGATCGCCTGGGCTACACCTTC. Residues: CASSLDRLGYTF.

The genes are TRBV20-1 and TRBJ2-5, with TRBD2 matching over 11 bases. There are 16 residues in the CDR3. V lost 3 bases and J lost 6; bases outside the gene matches: 12. Per germline, CDR1 DFQATT and CDR2 SNEGSKA (reference sequence). The CDR3 is CSARGFYLAGGKTQYF. CDR3 sequence (DNA): TGCAGTGCTAGGGGTTTTTATTTAGCGGGAGGGAAGACCCAGTACTTC.

This clonotype came up many times. The chain has TRBV28 and TRBJ2-2; D not resolved. There are 13 residues in the CDR3. In germline, CDR1 is MDHEN, CDR2 SYDVKM. V was clipped by 3 bases and J by 2 bases, with 4 bases between them. This CDR3 is CASSFRNTGELFF. The CDR3 nucleotides read TGTGCCAGCAGTTTCCGAAACACCGGGGAGCTGTTTTTT.

This clonotype has more than one count but fewer than ten. The rearrangement joins TRBV6-1 to TRBJ1-2, with D unclear. CDR1 and CDR2 (germline): MNHNS, SASEGT. This CDR3 comprises 13 residues. The V end lost 5 bases, the J end lost 2 bases, and 9 bases lay between the germline ends. In nucleotides, the CDR3 is TGTGCCAGCAGTCCGGGCAGGAACTATGGCTACACCTTC. As protein: CASSPGRNYGYTF.

The sample holds a few counts of this clonotype. This chain joins TRBV6-5 and TRBJ1-2; unclear D gene. Trimming cost V 0 bases and J 4 bases, with 12 bases left between them. This CDR3 has 15 amino acids. Germline CDR1 and CDR2: MNHEY and SVGAGI. CDR3 amino acids: CASSYSKGIIYGYTF. The CDR3 coding sequence is TGTGCCAGCAGTTACTCGAAGGGTATCATCTATGGCTACACCTTC.

This clonotype was detected many times. The rearrangement joins TRBV6-5 to TRBJ1-1; TRBD1 aligns across 8 bases. J lost 4 bases, V lost 2 bases, and 3 bases had no gene match. CDR1 and CDR2 (germline): MNHEY, SVGAGI. This CDR3 spans 14 amino acids. The CDR3 DNA reads TGTGCCAGCAGTTACGACAGGGGCGGCACTGAAGCTTTCTTT. As protein: CASSYDRGGTEAFF.

This clonotype was detected many times. The chain is built from TRBV5-1 and TRBJ2-7; D is ambiguous. Germline CDR1 SGHRS, CDR2 YFSETQ. The CDR3 is 15 residues long. The V gene lost 4 bases and the J gene lost 1 base, with 15 bases spanning the gap. The CDR3, as DNA: TGCGCCAGCAGCCCCCAGTTTGGTGTTTCCTACGAGCAGTACTTC. This codes for CASSPQFGVSYEQYF.

This clonotype has ten or more counts. The V gene is TRBV5-1, the J gene TRBJ1-2; no clear D gene. CDR1 is SGHRS, CDR2 YFSETQ, per germline. The length of the CDR3 is 13 residues. V was shortened by 1 base and J by 8 bases, with 12 bases between the two germline ends. This chain's CDR3 is CASSLTQPAGYTF. In DNA, the CDR3 is TGCGCCAGCAGCTTGACACAGCCGGCAGGCTACACCTTC.

This clonotype was seen at least ten times. The chain employs TRBV27 and TRBJ2-7; no clear D. Germline CDR1 MNHEY, CDR2 SMNVEV (reference sequence). V lost 3 bases and J 6 bases, leaving 12 bases between the germline ends. The CDR3 extends over 13 amino acids. Here the CDR3 reads CASSLLARGEQYF. For the CDR3, the DNA is TGTGCCAGCAGTTTGTTGGCTAGAGGCGAGCAGTACTTC.

This clonotype has more than one count but fewer than ten. CDR3 protein: CSARVRLAGKQFF. The CDR3 DNA sequence: TGCAGTGCTAGAGTTCGACTAGCGGGAAAGCAGTTCTTC. The chain is built from TRBV20-1 and TRBJ2-1; 11 positions match TRBD2. This CDR3 is 13 amino acids long. The junction had 4 bases not matched to a gene; V was cut back by 1 base and J by 11 bases. Looked up from germline, CDR1 is DFQATT and CDR2 is SNEGSKA (reference sequence).

This clonotype was detected a few times. This chain joins TRBV15 and TRBJ2-1; TRBD2 is a possible D gene (5 bases). CDR3 length: 12 residues. In germline, CDR1 is LNHNV, CDR2 YYDKDF (reference sequence). Deletions cut 0 bases from V and 9 bases from J, with 6 bases between. This chain's CDR3 is CATSRDGGEQFF. CDR3 nucleotide sequence: TGTGCCACCAGCAGAGATGGAGGTGAGCAGTTCTTC.

This clonotype appeared many times. The V and J genes are TRBV20-1 and TRBJ2-1; no clear D. This CDR3 spans 15 amino acids. Trimming left V 0 bases short and J 0 bases short, with 9 bases between. Per germline, CDR1 DFQATT and CDR2 SNEGSKA (reference sequence). CDR3 coding DNA: TGCAGTGCTAGAGATGGTGGCAGCTCCTACAATGAGCAGTTCTTC. The encoded protein is CSARDGGSSYNEQFF.

The chain joins TRBV19 to TRBJ1-5; weak D call: TRBD1 (5 bases). In germline, CDR1 is LNHDA, CDR2 SQIVND (reference sequence). The CDR3 runs 17 residues. The V and J ends lost 5 bases and 0 bases respectively, with 17 bases between them. The CDR3 DNA reads TGTGCCAGTAGTTGGCCAGGGCATAGTGATAGCAATCAGCCCCAGCATTTT. The encoded protein is CASSWPGHSDSNQPQHF.

This sequence joins TRBV2 and TRBJ1-6; TRBD1 is a possible D gene (5 bases). V shed 4 bases and J shed 7 bases, with 8 bases lying between them. Looked up from germline, CDR1 is SNHLY and CDR2 is FYNNEI. This CDR3 is built from 13 residues. The CDR3 nucleotides read TGTGCCAGCAGTGGCAGGGCGAATTCACCCCTCCACTTT. Translated, it gives CASSGRANSPLHF.

This clonotype was counted between two and nine times. The rearrangement links TRBV20-1 to TRBJ2-4; D not certain. Germline V gene data show CDR1 as DFQATT and CDR2 as SNEGSKA (reference sequence). The CDR3 is 15 residues long. The ends were cut back, 1 base at V and 0 bases at J, with 10 bases in the middle. The CDR3 DNA reads as TGCAGTGCTAGAGCGGCGGATGTAGCCAAAAACATTCAGTACTTC. Translating gives CSARAADVAKNIQYF.

This clonotype was picked up many times. V is TRBV7-9 and J is TRBJ2-3, with D perhaps matching TRBD2 (5 bases). Trimming took off 2 bases at V and 5 bases at J, with 14 bases between the two ends. Per germline, CDR1 SEHNR and CDR2 FQNEAQ (reference sequence). The CDR3 is 15 residues long. Here the CDR3 reads CASSLWSGIQDTQYF. In DNA form, the CDR3 reads TGTGCCAGCAGCTTATGGTCGGGAATACAAGATACGCAGTATTTT.

This clonotype was seen at least ten times. V usage is TRBV28 and J usage is TRBJ1-2, with D possibly matching TRBD1 (6 bases). Germline CDR1 reads MDHEN; CDR2 reads SYDVKM. The CDR3 contains 13 residues. The V end was cut by 5 bases, the J end by 4 bases, with 11 bases between. The CDR3 region is CASSVDRFYGYTF. The CDR3 nucleotides read TGTGCCAGCAGTGTTGACAGGTTCTATGGCTACACCTTC.

The genes are TRBV5-1 and TRBJ1-2; D perhaps matches TRBD1 (6 bases). Germline V gene lookup returns CDR1 SGHRS and CDR2 YFSETQ. The ends were cut back, 2 bases at V and 2 bases at J, with 13 bases in the middle. The CDR3 is 15 residues long. The CDR3 bases are TGCGCCAGCAGCTTAGTACAGGGATTAAACTATGGCTACACCTTC. It encodes CASSLVQGLNYGYTF.

This clonotype came up a few times. The chain uses TRBV5-1 and TRBJ2-2; TRBD1 agrees at 10 bases. This CDR3 comprises 16 residues. V was clipped by 3 bases and J by 4 bases; unmatched bases: 6. Looked up from germline, CDR1 is SGHRS and CDR2 is YFSETQ. The DNA of the CDR3 is TGCGCCAGCAGCTCTTCGGGACAGGGGTCCACCGGGGAGCTGTTTTTT. It translates to CASSSSGQGSTGELFF. The full variable domain, rest sourced from reference TRBV5-1 and TRBJ2-2, is KAGVTQTPRYLIKTRGQQVTLSCSPISGHRSVSWYQQTPGQGLQFLFEYFSETQRNKGNFPGRFSGRQFSNSRSEMNVSTLELGDSALYLCASSSSGQGSTGELFFGEGSRLTVL.

This clonotype was observed many times. The chain is built from TRBV24-1 and TRBJ1-2, with D unresolved. V lost 2 bases and J 4 bases, leaving 7 bases between the germline ends. This CDR3 is built from 13 residues. Germline CDR1 reads KGHDR; CDR2 reads SFDVKD. This CDR3 is CATSDSGSYGYTF. The CDR3 coding sequence is TGTGCCACCAGTGATTCCGGGTCCTATGGCTACACCTTC.

This clonotype was recorded many times. The rearrangement joins TRBV19 to TRBJ2-7; 7 nucleotides align to TRBD1. The germline CDR1 and CDR2 sequences are LNHDA and SQIVND (reference sequence). The CDR3 has 15 residues. V trimming: 2 bases; J trimming: 1 base; junction bases outside the gene matches: 5. CDR3 residues: CASSILAGGSYEQYF. CDR3 DNA: TGTGCCAGTAGTATATTGGCAGGGGGTTCCTACGAGCAGTACTTC.

This clonotype has more than one count but fewer than ten. This chain's CDR3 is CASSLDGTLPSTDTQYF. The CDR3 nucleotides are TGTGCCAGCAGCTTGGATGGGACACTTCCCAGCACAGATACGCAGTATTTT. V is TRBV11-2 and J is TRBJ2-3; possible D gene TRBD1, 6 bases. V was pared by 3 bases and J by 0 bases, with 16 bases between. The CDR3 spans 17 residues. Germline V gene lookup returns CDR1 SGHAT and CDR2 FQNNGV.